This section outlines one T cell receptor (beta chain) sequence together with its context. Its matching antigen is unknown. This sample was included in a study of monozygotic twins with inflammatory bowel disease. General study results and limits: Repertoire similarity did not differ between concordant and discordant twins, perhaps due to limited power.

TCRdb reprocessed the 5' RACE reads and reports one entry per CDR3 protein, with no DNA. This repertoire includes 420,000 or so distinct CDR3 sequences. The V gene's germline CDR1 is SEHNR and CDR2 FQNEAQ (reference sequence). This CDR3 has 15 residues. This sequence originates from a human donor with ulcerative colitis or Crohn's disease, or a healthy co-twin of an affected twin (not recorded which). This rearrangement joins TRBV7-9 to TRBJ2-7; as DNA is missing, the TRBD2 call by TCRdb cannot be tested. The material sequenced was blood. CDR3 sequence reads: CASSLLAGEFYEQYF.